The 29 T cell receptor beta chains below were found in one sample sequenced in a study of T cells in pancreatic ductal adenocarcinoma (dated by TCRdb to the late 2010s). Receptors were amplified or captured by the immunoSEQ multiplex PCR assay. Not all clones reach the TCRdb copy of this immuneACCESS table, which keeps in-frame sequences only. Checked studies attribute under half of the gap to unresolved V genes and leave the rest unexplained. The sample table shows about 16,000 clones, and roughly 89% are seen once. The ten largest clonotypes hold 16% of the sample. Selected pancreatic ductal adenocarcinoma patients had undergone surgery without neoadjuvant therapy. The sample consisted of PBMCs. These TCRs come from a human donor with pancreatic ductal adenocarcinoma.

V and J are TRBV6-5 and TRBJ2-1; 10 nucleotides agree with TRBD1. Unmatched junction bases numbered 9, after V lost 8 bases and J lost 5 bases. The CDR3 consists of 15 residues. Per the germline V gene, CDR1 is MNHEY and CDR2 is SVGAGI. The CDR3 loop is CASRLGQGSHNEQFF. In DNA, the CDR3 is TGTGCCAGCCGATTGGGACAGGGGTCCCACAATGAGCAGTTCTTC.

The chain employs TRBV5-6 and TRBJ1-1; 8 bases are a match to TRBD1. The V segment lost 0 bases and the J segment 3 bases; nucleotides outside the gene matches: 10. CDR3 size: 17 residues. Germline assignment: CDR1 SGHDT and CDR2 YYEEEE. As DNA, the CDR3 is TGTGCCAGCAGCTTGGTTTCAGGGGGCGCTACTTACACTGAAGCTTTCTTT. Translation: CASSLVSGGATYTEAFF.

The gene calls are TRBV19 and TRBJ1-1; D perhaps matches TRBD1 (5 bases). V was cut by 9 bases and J by 5 bases, with 22 bases left in between. CDR3 length: 15 residues. Per the germline V gene, CDR1 is LNHDA and CDR2 is SQIVND (reference sequence). The CDR3 loop is CASRVGAQDRTEAFF. CDR3 sequence (DNA): TGTGCCAGCCGTGTTGGGGCCCAAGACCGTACTGAAGCTTTCTTT. The complete variable domain, with remaining parts taken from reference TRBV19 and TRBJ1-1, reads DGGITQSPKYLFRKEGQNVTLSCEQNLNHDAMYWYRQDPGQGLRLIYYSQIVNDFQKGDIAEGYSVSREKKESFPLTVTSAQKNPTAFYLCASRVGAQDRTEAFFGQGTRLTVV.

V usage is TRBV7-9 and J usage is TRBJ2-7; TRBD2 agrees at 7 bases. This CDR3 has 12 residues. The V gene end was trimmed by 11 bases and the J gene end by 5 bases; junction bases not matched to a gene: 9. The germline gives CDR1 SEHNR, CDR2 FQNEAQ (reference sequence). The CDR3 reads CAGRGDYDEQYF. CDR3 nucleotides: TGTGCCGGCCGAGGGGACTACGACGAGCAGTACTTC. Filled out from reference TRBV7-9 and TRBJ2-7, the complete variable domain reads DTGVSQNPRHKITKRGQNVTFRCDPISEHNRLYWYRQTLGQGPEFLTYFQNEAQLEKSRLLSDRFSAERPKGSFSTLEIQRTEQGDSAMYLCAGRGDYDEQYFGPGTRLTVT.

The chain links TRBV19 to TRBJ2-1; TRBD2 matches at 11 bases. The CDR3 runs 15 residues. CDR1 is LNHDA and CDR2 is SQIVND in the germline V gene (reference sequence). V was pared by 6 bases and J by 3 bases, with 4 bases of the junction left unmatched. CDR3 DNA: TGTGCCAGTAGGTTAGCGGGAGGGAACTACAATGAGCAGTTCTTC. Its protein product is CASRLAGGNYNEQFF.

This chain joins TRBV27 and TRBJ2-2; 12 nucleotides align to TRBD2. V was pared by 6 bases and J by 6 bases, with 2 bases of the junction left unmatched. This CDR3 is built from 14 residues. From germline, CDR1 is MNHEY and CDR2 SMNVEV (reference sequence). In DNA, the CDR3 is TGTGCCAGCAGCCGACTAGCGGGGGCCGGGGAGCTGTTTTTT. It translates to CASSRLAGAGELFF.

CDR3 region: CSGCWGENTEAFF. CDR3 nucleotide sequence: TGCAGCGGGTGTTGGGGGGAGAACACTGAAGCTTTCTTT. The chain recombines TRBV29-1 with TRBJ1-1; D might be TRBD1 (5 bases). Germline lookup yields CDR1 SQVTM and CDR2 ANQGSEA. There are 13 residues in the CDR3. Trimming shortened V by 7 bases and J by 1 base, and 13 bases separated the two germline ends.

The rearrangement links TRBV5-1 to TRBJ2-1, with 8 bases aligning to TRBD2. This CDR3 is built from 13 residues. V was pared by 0 bases and J by 10 bases, with 3 bases of the junction left unmatched. Germline values: CDR1 SGHRS, CDR2 YFSETQ. This CDR3 reads CASSLDPSGEQFF. DNA for the CDR3: TGCGCCAGCAGCTTGGATCCTAGCGGGGAGCAGTTCTTC.

This clone turned up a few times. This rearrangement joins TRBV28 to TRBJ1-4, with TRBD1 matching 8 bases. Germline loops: CDR1 MDHEN, CDR2 SYDVKM. The CDR3 is 14 residues long. The V gene end was trimmed by 6 bases and the J gene end by 8 bases; junction bases not matched to a gene: 8. The CDR3 here is CASSTDRVAEKLFF. Here the CDR3 DNA reads TGTGCCAGCAGCACGGACAGGGTTGCCGAAAAACTGTTTTTT. Using reference TRBV28 and TRBJ1-4 for the parts outside the CDR3, the full variable domain is DVKVTQSSRYLVKRTGEKVFLECVQDMDHENMFWYRQDPGLGLRLIYFSYDVKMKEKGDIPEGYSVSREKKERFSLILESASTNQTSMYLCASSTDRVAEKLFFGSGTQLSVL.

This chain connects TRBV18 to TRBJ1-5, with D unclear. Trimming stripped 2 bases from V and 0 bases from J, with 14 bases between. This CDR3 region has 17 residues. CDR1 is KGHSH and CDR2 is LQKENI in the germline V gene. The CDR3 region is CASSPNRTSYSNQPQHF. The DNA of the CDR3 is TGTGCCAGCTCACCAAATCGTACCAGTTATAGCAATCAGCCCCAGCATTTT.

The chain couples TRBV5-6 to TRBJ1-2; D is uncertain. The CDR3 spans 13 residues. Between the trimmed V and J ends, which lost 0 bases and 8 bases, there was a span of 11 bases. Looked up from germline, CDR1 is SGHDT and CDR2 is YYEEEE. The CDR3 here is CASSLEGGYGYTF. The CDR3 coding sequence is TGTGCCAGCAGCTTGGAGGGAGGGTACGGCTACACCTTC.

This chain uses TRBV7-3 with TRBJ1-2; 7 bases match TRBD1. CDR3 length equals 15 residues. V dropped 0 bases and J dropped 0; count of bases not matched to a gene: 1. Per germline, CDR1 SGHTA and CDR2 FQGTGA. The CDR3, as DNA: TGTGCCAGCAGCTTAACAGGGGGCGCTAACTATGGCTACACCTTC. The encoded protein is CASSLTGGANYGYTF. Full variable domain (outside the CDR3, taken from reference TRBV7-3 and TRBJ1-2): GAGVSQTPSNKVTEKGKYVELRCDPISGHTALYWYRQSLGQGPEFLIYFQGTGAADDSGLPNDRFFAVRPEGSVSTLKIQRTERGDSAVYLCASSLTGGANYGYTFGSGTRLTVV.

This clone appeared a single time. The rearrangement joins TRBV7-9 to TRBJ2-3; 8 positions agree with TRBD1. Trimming cost V 3 bases and J 0 bases; bases outside gene matches: 8. The CDR3 has 17 amino acids. Germline V gene data show CDR1 as SEHNR and CDR2 as FQNEAQ (reference sequence). The CDR3 region is CASSFQPGQESTDTQYF. CDR3 nucleotides: TGTGCCAGCAGCTTTCAGCCGGGACAGGAAAGCACAGATACGCAGTATTTT.

The chain combines TRBV15 with TRBJ1-1; 9 nucleotides line up with TRBD1. This CDR3 has 16 residues. Germline-derived CDR1 and CDR2 are LNHNV and YYDKDF (reference sequence). The J segment lost 1 base and the V segment lost 1 base, leaving 4 bases of the junction unmatched. The chain's CDR3 is CATSRGTGVGNTEAFF. In nucleotides, the CDR3 is TGTGCCACCAGCAGAGGGACAGGGGTGGGGAACACTGAAGCTTTCTTT.

The V gene is TRBV6-4, the J gene TRBJ1-6, with D possibly matching TRBD1 (5 bases). CDR1 is MRHNA and CDR2 is SNTAGT in the germline V gene. CDR3 length: 15 residues. Between the trimmed V and J ends, which lost 4 bases and 6 bases, there was a span of 13 bases. The CDR3 DNA is TGTGCCAGCAGTGCTCACGGGCAGGGTAATTCACCCCTCCACTTT. Its translation: CASSAHGQGNSPLHF.

CDR3 coding DNA: TGCGCCAGCAGCCAAGATCTCGTGACAGGGGGCGCGTCTAACTATGGCTACACCTTC. Protein product: CASSQDLVTGGASNYGYTF. The chain uses TRBV4-3 and TRBJ1-2, with 10 positions matching TRBD1. The CDR3 contains 19 residues. CDR1 and CDR2 from the germline V gene are LGHNA and YSLEER. Trimming took 0 bases from V and 0 from J; bases not matched to a gene: 10.

The chain uses TRBV5-1 and TRBJ2-6; D remains unclear. V gave up 0 bases and J gave up 0 bases, with 16 bases separating them. Germline CDR1 reads SGHRS; CDR2 reads YFSETQ. This CDR3 has 19 residues. The CDR3 loop reads CASSLGRLNQLSGANVLTF. As DNA, the CDR3 is TGCGCCAGCAGCTTGGGCCGGCTAAACCAACTCTCTGGGGCCAACGTCCTGACTTTC.

This rearrangement joins TRBV14 to TRBJ1-1, with 7 positions matching TRBD1. V lost 4 bases, J lost 4 bases, and 9 bases stayed unmatched. The CDR3 is made up of 15 amino acids. CDR1 SGHDN and CDR2 FVKESK come from the germline V gene. Written as DNA, the CDR3 is TGTGCCAGCAGCCGTACAGGGGCCCTGGGCACTGAAGCTTTCTTT. Amino acid sequence: CASSRTGALGTEAFF.

The table lists this clone with a count of one. This sequence joins TRBV5-1 and TRBJ1-4; 7 bases are shared with TRBD1. V was pared by 2 bases and J by 2 bases, with 3 bases of the junction left unmatched. The CDR3 has 15 amino acids. Germline V gene sequence: CDR1 SGHRS, CDR2 YFSETQ. The CDR3 here is CASSLQGTTNEKLFF. The CDR3 DNA is TGCGCCAGCAGCTTACAGGGGACGACTAATGAAAAACTGTTTTTT.

The J gene is TRBJ1-3, the V gene TRBV18; D gene ambiguous. The germline V gene encodes CDR1 KGHSH and CDR2 LQKENI. The V and J ends lost 0 bases and 0 bases respectively, with 12 bases between them. The length of the CDR3 is 17 residues. In DNA form, the CDR3 reads TGTGCCAGCTCACCACCGGGATCGACCTCCTCTGGAAACACCATATATTTT. Translation gives CASSPPGSTSSGNTIYF. Full variable domain (remainder filled in from reference TRBV18 and TRBJ1-3): NAGVMQNPRHLVRRRGQEARLRCSPMKGHSHVYWYRQLPEEGLKFMVYLQKENIIDESGMPKERFSAEFPKEGPSILRIQQVVRGDSAAYFCASSPPGSTSSGNTIYFGEGSWLTVV.

The chain is built from TRBV7-2 and TRBJ1-4; 12 bases line up with TRBD1. Germline V gene sequence: CDR1 SGHTA, CDR2 FQGNSA. V lost 6 bases, J lost 8 bases, and 13 bases stayed unmatched. The CDR3 consists of 17 residues. CDR3 DNA sequence: TGTGCCAGCAGGCCCGGGACAGGGGGCGCGTTAAACGAAAAACTGTTTTTT. This gives the protein CASRPGTGGALNEKLFF.

This clone was found once. V usage is TRBV5-1 and J usage is TRBJ2-5, with D hard to call. Germline V gives CDR1 SGHRS, CDR2 YFSETQ. The V and J ends lost 0 bases and 4 bases respectively, with 7 bases between them. The CDR3 contains 13 residues. Here the CDR3 DNA reads TGCGCCAGCAGCTTGGGGGGTTTAGAGACCCAGTACTTC. It encodes CASSLGGLETQYF.

The rearrangement uses TRBV2 and TRBJ2-3; D tentatively fits TRBD1 or TRBD2 (5 bases each). Germline CDR1 and CDR2: SNHLY and FYNNEI. The CDR3 loop spans 12 amino acids. Deletions cut 5 bases from V and 10 bases from J, with 13 bases between. The CDR3 DNA is TGTGCCAGCAGTTCCCGGGACGATCCGCAGTATTTT. Its translation is CASSSRDDPQYF.

The chain is built from TRBV6-6 and TRBJ2-2, with D tentatively TRBD1 or TRBD2 (6 bases each). Trimming shortened V by 6 bases and J by 16 bases, and 21 bases separated the two germline ends. CDR1 and CDR2 (germline): MNHNY, SVGAGI (reference sequence). CDR3 length equals 13 residues. The CDR3 loop is CASRHRELGGQFF. The CDR3 region has the DNA TGTGCCAGCAGACACCGGGAGTTGGGGGGACAGTTTTTT.

The chain carries TRBV7-2 and TRBJ1-1; D unclear. CDR3 length: 14 residues. Deletions cut 2 bases from V and 1 base from J, with 8 bases between. The germline V gene has CDR1 SGHTA and CDR2 FQGNSA. The CDR3: CASSLMYGNTEAFF. The CDR3 region has the DNA TGTGCCAGCAGCTTAATGTATGGGAACACTGAAGCTTTCTTT.

The chain combines TRBV28 with TRBJ2-1; 7 bases agree with TRBD2. V gave up 8 bases and J gave up 9 bases; unmatched junction bases: 13. The germline gives CDR1 MDHEN, CDR2 SYDVKM. CDR3 length equals 14 residues. CDR3 residues: CASRKGGPLAEQFF. The CDR3 nucleotides read TGTGCCAGCCGGAAGGGAGGGCCCCTCGCTGAGCAGTTCTTC. The full variable domain, with the rest looked up from reference TRBV28 and TRBJ2-1, is DVKVTQSSRYLVKRTGEKVFLECVQDMDHENMFWYRQDPGLGLRLIYFSYDVKMKEKGDIPEGYSVSREKKERFSLILESASTNQTSMYLCASRKGGPLAEQFFGPGTRLTVL.

The chain combines TRBV10-3 with TRBJ2-7, with TRBD1 identical over 10 bases. J gave up 2 bases and V 2 bases, and 6 bases lay outside the gene matches. The length of the CDR3 is 16 residues. The germline gives CDR1 ENHRY, CDR2 SYGVKD. In DNA form, the CDR3 reads TGTGCCATCAGTGAGCCAGGGACAGGGGAAGCCTACGAGCAGTACTTC. Its protein product is CAISEPGTGEAYEQYF.

V is TRBV10-3 and J is TRBJ1-2; 7 nucleotides agree with TRBD1. The CDR3 loop spans 13 amino acids. V was clipped by 6 bases and J by 8 bases; unmatched bases: 9. The germline V gene encodes CDR1 ENHRY and CDR2 SYGVKD. The CDR3 is CAIRGQGGEGYTF. CDR3 coding DNA: TGTGCCATCAGAGGGCAGGGGGGCGAGGGCTACACCTTC.

The chain uses TRBV5-1 and TRBJ2-5; 7 bases match TRBD2. Germline lookup yields CDR1 SGHRS and CDR2 YFSETQ. J lost 1 base, V lost 2 bases, and 2 bases had no gene match. The CDR3 loop spans 14 amino acids. CDR3 sequence reads: CASSLAGSQETQYF. CDR3 DNA: TGCGCCAGCAGCTTAGCGGGGTCCCAAGAGACCCAGTACTTC.